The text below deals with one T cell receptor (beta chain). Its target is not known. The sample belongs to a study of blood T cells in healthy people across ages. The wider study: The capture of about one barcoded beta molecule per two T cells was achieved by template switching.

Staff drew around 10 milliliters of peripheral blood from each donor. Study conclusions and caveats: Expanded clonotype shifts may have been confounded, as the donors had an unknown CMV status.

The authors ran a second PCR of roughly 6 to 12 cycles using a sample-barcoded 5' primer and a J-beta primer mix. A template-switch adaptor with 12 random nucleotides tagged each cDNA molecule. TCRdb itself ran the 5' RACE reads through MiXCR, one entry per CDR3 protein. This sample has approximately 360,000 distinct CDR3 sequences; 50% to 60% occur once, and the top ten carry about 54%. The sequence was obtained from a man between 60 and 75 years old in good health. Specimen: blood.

CDR3 DNA sequence: TGTGCCAGCAGCTTAGAAAAACAGGCCCGGGGGAAGCAGACCCAGTACTTC. This gives the protein CASSLEKQARGKQTQYF. The chain recombines TRBV7-2 with TRBJ2-4; D may be TRBD2 (6 bases). The J call may be incorrect, as the DNA end agrees better with TRBJ2-5. The CDR3 spans 17 residues. Germline CDR1 SGHTA, CDR2 FQGNSA.